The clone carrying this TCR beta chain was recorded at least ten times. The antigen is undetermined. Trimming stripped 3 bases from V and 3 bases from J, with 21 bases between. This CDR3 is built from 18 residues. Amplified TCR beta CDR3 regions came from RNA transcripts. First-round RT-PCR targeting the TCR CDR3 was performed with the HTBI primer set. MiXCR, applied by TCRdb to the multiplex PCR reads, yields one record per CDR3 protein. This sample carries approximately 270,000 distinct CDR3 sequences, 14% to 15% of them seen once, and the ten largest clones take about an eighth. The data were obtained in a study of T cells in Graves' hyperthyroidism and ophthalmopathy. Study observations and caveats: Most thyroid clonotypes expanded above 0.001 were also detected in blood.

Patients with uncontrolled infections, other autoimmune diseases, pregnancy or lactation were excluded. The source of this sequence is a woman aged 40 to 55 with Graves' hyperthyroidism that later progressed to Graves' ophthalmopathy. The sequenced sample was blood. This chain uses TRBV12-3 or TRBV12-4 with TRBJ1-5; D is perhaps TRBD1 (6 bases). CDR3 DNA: TGTGCCAGCAGTTTTTCCTATGGGGGGGACAAGATCAATCAGCCCCAGCATTTT. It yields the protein CASSFSYGGDKINQPQHF.